This T cell receptor beta chain was sequenced for a study of blood T cell repertoires in COVID-19 (dated by TCRdb to 2020 to 2021). In terms of the full investigation: Collaborator samples came from the United States, Italy and Spain and covered acute and convalescent phases of COVID-19. The samples were drawn from two sources: the first 160 participants of the ongoing ImmuneRACE study, and fewer than 1,500 subjects contributed by 6 global collaborators. The prospective study material was composed of cDNA or gDNA derived from T cells, B-cell-depleted T cells, or PBMCs. The repertoires were released in a freely available public database meant as a resource for research on the immune response to SARS-CoV-2. The sample metadata nearly always contained a de-identified subject ID, COVID-19 status, age in years and sex. The dataset comprised deeply sampled blood TCRbeta repertoires from subjects exposed to, actively infected with, or recovered from COVID-19. Where available, HLA class I and class II types were taken from metadata supplied by the sample provider and were not determined by assay-based typing. Study-wide findings and limitations: Clinical and demographic metadata were provided uncurated, with the amount varying by source and participant.

With respect to this clone: The antigen this receptor binds is unknown. Base quality data are lacking; no much larger clone is found one base away.

For CDR1 and CDR2, the germline V gene (reference sequence) lists LGHDT and YNNKEL. Cut back by 4 bases and 1 base, the V and J ends lie 14 bases apart. Taken from cysteine to phenylalanine, the CDR3 has 16 residues. Only the CDR3 portion is preserved as DNA: 48 bases, with reading frame beginning at the first base. TCRbeta CDR3 regions were amplified from genomic DNA using the immunoSEQ Assay, a bias-controlled multiplex PCR. The paper's processing steps were these. Nucleated cell counts per sample were estimated from amplification of reference gene primers within the assay. To quantify the absolute abundance of each unique TCRbeta CDR3 rearrangement, sequence reads were collapsed and filtered. For each sample, productive Simpson clonality was calculated by taking the square root of Simpson's diversity index across productive rearrangements. Here the immuneACCESS table is served through TCRdb, limited to in-frame sequences with V and J called. Missing clones are a known gap in these copies; in checked studies unresolved V genes cover under half, and the rest lacks a known reason. The V and J calls and clone size are taken from that table; D and trimming were inferred from the DNA. The sample yields about 150,000 clones; about 86% were counted once. The leading ten clones occupy under 3.5% of the sample.

The collaborating institutions used their own protocols to collect whole blood in K2EDTA tubes. For TCRbeta analysis, collaborators shipped samples in one of three forms: frozen whole blood, isolated PBMCs, or DNA extracted from either of those sample types. This receptor was identified in a man between 65 and 79 years old with acute or convalescent COVID-19. Sequenced sample: peripheral blood. The chain uses TRBV3-1 (or the pseudogene TRBV3-2) and TRBJ1-5; TRBD1 is perhaps the D gene, given 5 matching bases. The nucleotide sequence is TGTGCCAGCAGCCTTCGGCAGGGTATGAGCAATCAGCCCCAGCATTTT. Its protein product is CASSLRQGMSNQPQHF.